The rows below give T cell receptor beta chains drawn from one sample of a study of shared clonotypes between healthy human individuals. Sequenced by immunoSEQ multiplex PCR; TCRdb stores in-frame clones only, minus some. The table records 550,000 to 850,000 clones, approximately 79% of them present only once. Source material: memory CD4+ T cells sorted from blood. The receptor source for this set is a woman in her 30s in good health. Both conserved end residues are part of each CDR3. Each record gives: clone size, D gene, V gene, J gene, CDR3 protein, CDR3 DNA. A D gene is named only where the DNA matches it firmly. Size values are once, few and many counts, or a class for expanded clones, and some rows have none.

once	.	TRBV11-3	TRBJ2-5	CASSLGAQETQYF	TGTGCCAGCAGCTTAGGGGCCCAAGAGACCCAGTACTTC
.	.	TRBV7-6	TRBJ1-4	CASSSPGFNEKLFF	TGTGCCAGCAGCTCTCCGGGATTTAATGAAAAACTGTTTTTT
.	.	TRBV5-1	TRBJ2-3	CASSPTGGSVGTDTQYF	TGCGCCAGCAGCCCGACAGGAGGGTCGGTGGGCACAGATACGCAGTATTTT
.	TRBD2	TRBV6-5	TRBJ2-7	CASSYLGLAGYEQYF	TGTGCCAGCAGTTACTTAGGACTAGCGGGCTACGAGCAGTACTTC
.	TRBD1	TRBV10-3	TRBJ1-4	CAISNIRGLREKLFF	TGTGCCATCAGCAACATCAGGGGGCTACGAGAAAAACTGTTTTTT
.	.	TRBV25-1	TRBJ2-1	CASSEALTVGYNEQFF	TGTGCCAGCAGTGAGGCGTTAACCGTCGGATACAATGAGCAGTTCTTC
.	.	TRBV10-3	TRBJ1-2	CATTSKGPSYGYTF	TGTGCCACAACCAGTAAAGGCCCTAGCTATGGCTACACCTTC
.	TRBD1	TRBV28	TRBJ2-7	CASSNRGISSYEQYF	TGTGCCAGCAGTAACAGGGGGATTAGCTCCTACGAGCAGTACTTC
.	.	TRBV5-1	TRBJ1-1	CASSYQGRNTEAFF	TGCGCCAGCAGTTACCAGGGACGGAACACTGAAGCTTTCTTT
.	.	TRBV27	TRBJ1-4	CASSSAGATNEKLFF	TGTGCCAGCAGTTCCGCAGGAGCAACTAATGAAAAACTGTTTTTT
.	TRBD1	TRBV14	TRBJ2-3	CASSQDSGGFVQYF	TGTGCCAGCAGCCAAGATTCAGGGGGCTTCGTGCAGTATTTT
.	TRBD2	TRBV10-3	TRBJ2-3	CAISEPARAGVFSTDTQYF	TGTGCCATCAGTGAGCCCGCCCGGGCGGGAGTTTTCAGCACAGATACGCAGTATTTT
.	.	TRBV9	TRBJ2-3	CASSVLTGEGTDTQYF	TGTGCCAGCAGCGTACTGACGGGAGAGGGCACAGATACGCAGTATTTT
.	.	TRBV28	TRBJ1-3	CASRSSGNTIYF	TGTGCCAGCAGGAGCTCTGGAAACACCATATATTTT
few	TRBD2	TRBV5-6	TRBJ2-1	CASSLGGSGSREQFF	TGTGCCAGCAGCTTGGGCGGTAGCGGGAGTAGGGAGCAGTTCTTC
few	.	TRBV5-8	TRBJ2-5	CASKRPDQKTQYF	TGTGCCAGCAAACGTCCTGACCAGAAGACCCAGTACTTC
.	TRBD2	TRBV28	TRBJ2-7	CASSFGAGYNEQYF	TGTGCCAGCAGTTTTGGAGCGGGATACAACGAGCAGTACTTC
.	.	TRBV10-3	TRBJ2-2	CAISELWGNTGELFF	TGTGCCATCAGTGAGTTGTGGGGGAACACCGGGGAGCTGTTTTTT
.	.	TRBV18	TRBJ2-1	CASSLSGQTYNEQFF	TGTGCCAGCTCACTATCGGGGCAAACCTACAATGAGCAGTTCTTC
many	.	TRBV5-8	TRBJ2-2	CASSSDTGELFF	TGTGCCAGCAGCTCCGACACCGGGGAGCTGTTTTTT
.	.	TRBV5-1	TRBJ2-3	CASSLGQFGTDTQYF	TGCGCCAGCAGCTTAGGCCAGTTTGGGACAGATACGCAGTATTTT
.	.	TRBV7-9	TRBJ2-6	CASSPPQYSGANVLTF	TGTGCCAGCAGCCCCCCCCAGTACTCTGGGGCCAACGTCCTGACTTTC
few	.	TRBV7-9	TRBJ2-5	CASSRDRQTQYF	TGTGCCAGCAGTCGTGACAGGCAGACCCAGTACTTC
.	TRBD1	TRBV18	TRBJ2-1	CASSPRQGANNEQFF	TGTGCCAGCTCACCCAGACAGGGGGCTAACAATGAGCAGTTCTTC
.	.	TRBV5-1	TRBJ2-3	CASSLANGASTDTQYF	TGCGCCAGCAGCTTGGCCAATGGCGCTAGCACAGATACGCAGTATTTT
few	TRBD2	TRBV5-4	TRBJ2-1	CASSASSGSYNEQFF	TGTGCCAGCAGCGCATCTAGCGGGTCATACAATGAGCAGTTCTTC
.	.	TRBV7-9	TRBJ2-7	CASSLLADYEQYF	TGTGCCAGCAGCTTACTAGCAGACTACGAGCAGTACTTC
.	.	TRBV11-2	TRBJ1-2	CASSWGGSNYGYTF	TGTGCCAGCAGCTGGGGGGGGTCCAACTATGGCTACACCTTC
once	.	TRBV7-9	TRBJ2-7	CASSLSGSYEQYF	TGTGCCAGCAGCTTATCAGGGAGCTACGAGCAGTACTTC
.	TRBD1	TRBV28	TRBJ2-1	CASSLRGRYNEQFF	TGTGCCAGCAGTTTAAGGGGGCGCTACAATGAGCAGTTCTTC
few	.	TRBV28	TRBJ2-3	CALSQGDTQYF	TGTGCCCTGTCCCAGGGAGATACGCAGTATTTT
.	TRBD2	TRBV7-9	TRBJ2-3	CASSPGTSGTTDTQYF	TGTGCCAGCAGCCCCGGGACTAGCGGGACGACTGATACGCAGTATTTT
.	TRBD1	TRBV6-6	TRBJ1-1	CASIRGGSGTEAFF	TGTGCCAGCATTAGAGGGGGCTCGGGGACTGAAGCTTTCTTT
.	.	TRBV5-8	TRBJ2-5	CASSLWGRETQYF	TGTGCCAGCAGCTTGTGGGGAAGAGAGACCCAGTACTTC
.	.	TRBV2	TRBJ2-7	CASSEVGIPGRKSSYEQYF	TGTGCCAGCAGTGAAGTGGGCATTCCTGGGAGGAAAAGCTCCTACGAGCAGTACTTC
.	TRBD1	TRBV10-3	TRBJ2-5	CAIRGQGQLETQYF	TGTGCCATCAGAGGACAGGGTCAGTTGGAGACCCAGTACTTC
.	.	TRBV5-1	TRBJ2-1	CASSLSSSSYNEQFF	TGCGCCAGCAGCTTGAGCAGTAGCTCCTACAATGAGCAGTTCTTC
.	TRBD2	TRBV11-2	TRBJ2-1	CASSQKGTSLDEQFF	TGTGCCAGCAGCCAAAAAGGGACTAGCCTCGATGAGCAGTTCTTC
.	.	TRBV28	TRBJ2-7	CASSLFGLDPYEQYF	TGTGCCAGCAGTTTATTCGGTTTGGATCCCTACGAGCAGTACTTC
once	.	TRBV28	TRBJ2-7	CASSRNSDYEQYF	TGTGCCAGCAGCCGTAACAGCGACTACGAGCAGTACTTC
.	.	TRBV5-1	TRBJ1-2	CASSTVVDYGYTF	TGCGCCAGCAGTACGGTGGTTGACTATGGCTACACCTTC
once	.	TRBV25-1	TRBJ2-5	CASSEVGVGETQYF	TGTGCCAGCAGTGAGGTCGGGGTTGGGGAGACCCAGTACTTC
.	TRBD1	TRBV4-1	TRBJ1-1	CASSQVTGVGAFF	TGCGCCAGCAGCCAAGTCACAGGGGTAGGAGCTTTCTTT
.	.	TRBV2	TRBJ2-3	CASNGKSTDTQYF	TGTGCCAGCAACGGTAAAAGCACAGATACGCAGTATTTT
once	.	TRBV4-1	TRBJ2-1	CASSQAALIGYNEQFF	TGCGCCAGCAGCCAAGCGGCATTGATAGGGTACAATGAGCAGTTCTTC
few	.	TRBV7-2	TRBJ2-3	CASSLAVGRKADTQYF	TGTGCCAGCAGCTTAGCTGTCGGGAGAAAAGCAGATACGCAGTATTTT
.	.	TRBV9	TRBJ1-2	CASRSEGGPYTF	TGTGCCAGCAGATCCGAAGGGGGTCCCTACACCTTC
.	.	TRBV11-2	TRBJ2-2	CASSLIWGKGTGELFF	TGTGCCAGCAGCTTAATCTGGGGGAAGGGCACCGGGGAGCTGTTTTTT
.	.	TRBV28	TRBJ2-2	CASIGAGQNTGELFF	TGTGCCAGCATTGGCGCGGGACAGAACACCGGGGAGCTGTTTTTT
.	.	TRBV15	TRBJ2-1	CATSVQGWGNEQFF	TGTGCCACCAGCGTCCAAGGGTGGGGTAATGAGCAGTTCTTC
.	TRBD1	TRBV4-1	TRBJ2-1	CASSRGQVSYNEQFF	TGCGCCAGCAGTCGAGGACAGGTATCCTACAATGAGCAGTTCTTC
.	.	TRBV29-1	TRBJ2-7	CSVEVVPGDEQYF	TGCAGCGTTGAAGTGGTCCCCGGGGACGAGCAGTACTTC
.	.	TRBV6-5	TRBJ1-5	CASSRGVNQPQHF	TGTGCCAGCAGCCGAGGGGTCAATCAGCCCCAGCATTTT
once	.	TRBV7-3	TRBJ2-6	CASSSPGANVLTF	TGTGCCAGCAGCTCGCCTGGGGCCAACGTCCTGACTTTC
once	.	TRBV28	TRBJ1-2	CASSPGRYGYTF	TGTGCCAGCAGTCCCGGGCGATATGGCTACACCTTC
.	TRBD2	TRBV5-1	TRBJ2-7	CASSFVAGWGLAYPYEQYF	TGCGCCAGCAGCTTTGTCGCAGGATGGGGACTAGCGTACCCCTACGAGCAGTACTTC
.	.	TRBV15	TRBJ2-5	CATSRVGSSETQYF	TGTGCCACCAGCAGAGTCGGGAGTTCAGAGACCCAGTACTTC
.	TRBD1	TRBV19	TRBJ1-3	CASSIPGQGTRVAGNTIYF	TGTGCCAGTAGTATCCCGGGACAGGGGACAAGAGTCGCTGGAAACACCATATATTTT
.	.	TRBV28	TRBJ1-1	CASSSPRAQENTEAFF	TGTGCCAGCAGTTCCCCCCGGGCCCAGGAGAACACTGAAGCTTTCTTT